The 2 T cell receptor beta chains below come from one sample, sequenced in a study of CD8+CD57+ T cells in acquired aplastic anemia. TCR beta VDJ and CDR3 were profiled, and genomic DNA was the template. Using its own MiXCR run on the reads, TCRdb lists one record per CDR3 protein. The sample has approximately 130,000 distinct CDR3 sequences; 41% are singletons. The sequencing sample was made of sorted CD4+, CD8+, or CD8+CD57+ T cells (not recorded which) from PBMCs. Every receptor here comes from a human donor in good health, serving as a control.

The gene calls are TRBV15 and TRBJ2-7; no reliable D call. Germline CDR1 reads LNHNV; CDR2 reads YYDKDF (reference sequence). V lost 8 bases, J lost 3 bases, and 11 bases lay in between. This CDR3 spans 12 amino acids. The CDR3 loop is CATGSNIYEQYF. The CDR3 DNA is TGTGCCACCGGAAGTAACATCTACGAGCAGTACTTC.

A note on this clonotype: Relative to the germline gene, one junction end is altered; a read error may explain this. This rearrangement joins TRBV29-1 to TRBJ2-7; possible D gene TRBD2, 6 bases. Germline CDR1 and CDR2: SQVTM and ANQGSEA. The CDR3 totals 17 residues. For the CDR3, the DNA is TGCAGCCTTGCGGAGGGGAGAGTGGACCTCTTCTCCTACGAGCAGTACTTT. Its translation: CSLAEGRVDLFSYEQYF.